This T cell receptor (beta chain) originates from a study of blood T cells in healthy people across ages. Sample-barcoded 5' priming and a J-beta primer mix drove a second PCR of 7 to 11 cycles. TCRdb re-analysed the 5' RACE reads in MiXCR, keeping a single row per CDR3 protein. The sample shows around 1,800,000 distinct CDR3 sequences, more than 35% of them seen only once. CDR3 length: 14 residues. V lost 1 base and J lost 13, with 17 bases in between. CDR1 LGHNA and CDR2 YSLEER come from the germline V gene. V is TRBV4-3 and J is TRBJ2-4; maybe TRBD1 (6 bases). The specimen sequenced was blood. This TCR was sampled from a human donor in good health. This chain's CDR3 is CASSQVEQGSEQYF. DNA for the CDR3: TGCGCCAGCAGCCAAGTGGAACAGGGAAGTGAGCAGTACTTC.